The next 28 T cell receptor beta chains were all read from a single sample in a study of shared clonotypes between healthy human individuals. CD45RO-negative cells were positively selected for CCR7, leaving out terminally differentiated effector memory CD45RA+ cells. Method: immunoSEQ multiplex PCR; TCRdb's copy keeps in-frame clones and lacks some. The sample has millions of clones; 85% to 95% are singletons. Sequencing was performed on naive CD8+ T cells sorted from blood. These receptors originate from a man younger than 35 in good health.

This clone was counted a few times. The chain couples TRBV11-2 to TRBJ2-5; maybe TRBD1 (5 bases). Germline V gene data show CDR1 as SGHAT and CDR2 as FQNNGV. This CDR3 comprises 15 residues. V was pared by 1 base and J by 0 bases, with 9 bases between. CDR3 DNA sequence: TGTGCCAGCAGCTTAGGGACAAAGTACCAAGAGACCCAGTACTTC. Translation gives CASSLGTKYQETQYF.

Worth noting for this clone: This CDR3 is also generated by other DNA sequences in the sample. The chain recombines TRBV28 with TRBJ1-6, with D unresolved. The V end lost 3 bases, the J end lost 7 bases, and 4 bases lay between the germline ends. The CDR3 is 12 amino acids. The V gene's germline CDR1 is MDHEN and CDR2 SYDVKM. CDR3 residues: CASSFGNSPLHF. The CDR3 coding sequence is TGTGCCAGCAGTTTCGGGAATTCACCCCTCCACTTT.

The chain links TRBV11-3 to TRBJ2-3; 12 bases match TRBD2. Germline V gene data show CDR1 as SGHNT and CDR2 as YENEEA. This CDR3 is 18 amino acids long. Trimming at V came to 5 bases and at J to 4 bases, leaving 13 bases not matched to a gene. The CDR3 loop is CASSAWTSGAPEPDTQYF. CDR3 nucleotide sequence: TGTGCCAGCAGCGCTTGGACTAGCGGGGCCCCAGAGCCAGATACGCAGTATTTT.

The chain links TRBV6-6 to TRBJ1-6, with 7 bases identical to TRBD1. The CDR3 extends over 15 amino acids. The junction had 5 bases not matched to a gene; V was cut back by 0 bases and J by 9 bases. Germline V gene data show CDR1 as MNHNY and CDR2 as SVGAGI (reference sequence). The chain's CDR3 is CASSYSSQGGSPLHF. In nucleotides, the CDR3 is TGTGCCAGCAGTTACTCGAGCCAGGGGGGTTCACCCCTCCACTTT.

As regards this clone: The sample carries other DNA sequences with the same CDR3. The rearrangement links TRBV7-6 to TRBJ1-1; D unresolved. Trimming took 1 base from V and 0 from J, leaving 3 bases between them. The germline V gene has CDR1 SGHVS and CDR2 FNYEAQ. The CDR3 loop spans 13 amino acids. CDR3 coding DNA: TGTGCCAGCAGCTTAGAAGTGAACACTGAAGCTTTCTTT. Amino acid sequence: CASSLEVNTEAFF.

J is TRBJ2-3 and V is TRBV10-1, with 11 bases fitting TRBD2. This CDR3 is 16 amino acids long. V trimming: 3 bases; J trimming: 4 bases; junction bases outside the gene matches: 6. Looked up from germline, CDR1 is WNHNN and CDR2 is SYGVQD (reference sequence). The CDR3 sequence is CASSDRLAGGPDTQYF. DNA for the CDR3: TGCGCCAGCAGTGATCGGCTAGCGGGAGGTCCAGATACGCAGTATTTT.

On this clone: One base away lies a much larger clone, so this may be a sequencing read error. The chain combines TRBV7-8 with TRBJ2-5; D uncertain. The germline V gene encodes CDR1 SGHVS and CDR2 FQNEAQ. CDR3 length: 11 residues. The germline V and J ends were trimmed by 3 bases and 2 bases, with 1 base remaining between them. The CDR3 protein is CASSFQETQYF. The CDR3 bases are TGTGCCAGCAGCTTTCAAGAGACCCAGTACTTC.

The CDR3 is CASRFSPDPHYEQYF. In DNA form, the CDR3 reads TGTGCCAGCAGGTTCTCCCCGGATCCCCACTACGAGCAGTACTTC. The chain links TRBV6-5 to TRBJ2-7; D not resolved. This CDR3 spans 15 amino acids. With 6 bases removed from V and 3 bases from J, the gap between germline ends came to 18 bases. The germline V gene encodes CDR1 MNHEY and CDR2 SVGAGI.

This clone was observed a handful of times. This chain uses TRBV6-5 with TRBJ1-1; D uncertain. This CDR3 has 15 amino acids. Looked up from germline, CDR1 is MNHEY and CDR2 is SVGAGI. V shed 2 bases and J shed 1 base, with 11 bases lying between them. This chain's CDR3 is CASSYNRQANTEAFF. CDR3 nucleotide sequence: TGTGCCAGCAGTTACAATCGGCAGGCGAACACTGAAGCTTTCTTT.

V and J are TRBV6-5 and TRBJ1-1; possible D gene TRBD1, 5 bases. Per germline, CDR1 MNHEY and CDR2 SVGAGI. The V end was cut by 11 bases, the J end by 5 bases, with 12 bases between. The CDR3 totals 11 residues. Written as DNA, the CDR3 is TGTGCCTCCTGGGGCCTGACTGAAGCTTTCTTT. Residues: CASWGLTEAFF.

The V gene is TRBV7-2, the J gene TRBJ1-6, with TRBD1 identical over 9 bases. Germline lookup yields CDR1 SGHTA and CDR2 FQGNSA. CDR3 size: 18 residues. The J segment lost 1 base and the V segment lost 2 bases, leaving 6 bases of the junction unmatched. The CDR3 loop is CASSLFWTGVSYNSPLHF. The CDR3 DNA reads as TGTGCCAGCAGCTTATTTTGGACAGGGGTATCCTATAATTCACCCCTCCACTTT.

This rearrangement joins TRBV29-1 to TRBJ2-7; 7 bases align to TRBD2. Losses at the gene ends were 1 base for V and 2 bases for J; bases not matched to a gene: 11. Germline assignment: CDR1 SQVTM and CDR2 ANQGSEA. CDR3 length: 16 amino acids. As DNA, the CDR3 is TGCAGCGTTGAAGGGTTTAGTTCGGGAGGCGCCTACGAGCAGTACTTC. Residues: CSVEGFSSGGAYEQYF.

This rearrangement joins TRBV27 to TRBJ1-5; no clear D. Trimming cost V 8 bases and J 4 bases, with 9 bases left between them. This CDR3 comprises 12 residues. The germline V gene has CDR1 MNHEY and CDR2 SMNVEV (reference sequence). In DNA, the CDR3 is TGTGCCAGCGGTGTGATGAATCAGCCCCAGCATTTT. As protein: CASGVMNQPQHF.

The V and J genes are TRBV11-2 and TRBJ2-7; the D gene is possibly TRBD2 (5 bases). Germline values: CDR1 SGHAT, CDR2 FQNNGV. The CDR3 sequence is 15 residues long. With 2 bases removed from V and 0 bases from J, the gap between germline ends came to 11 bases. The CDR3 DNA is TGTGCCAGCAGCTTACGTACGGGAAGCTCCTACGAGCAGTACTTC. This codes for CASSLRTGSSYEQYF.

A note on this clone: This same CDR3 is encoded by further DNA sequences in the sample. The gene calls are TRBV20-1 and TRBJ1-1; D uncertain. V lost 0 bases to trimming and J lost 6 bases, with 5 bases between them. The CDR3 contains 11 residues. Germline CDR1 and CDR2: DFQATT and SNEGSKA (reference sequence). CDR3 loop: CSARDLAEAFF. The CDR3 DNA reads as TGCAGTGCTAGAGATCTGGCTGAAGCTTTCTTT.

This clone was counted a single time. J is TRBJ2-1 and V is TRBV4-1; 8 positions match TRBD2. The CDR3 is 15 amino acids. Trimming removed 4 bases from V and 7 bases from J; junction bases left unmatched: 9. Germline-derived CDR1 and CDR2 are MGHRA and YSYEKL. The CDR3 DNA follows: TGCGCCAGCAGCCCCCATGCGGGAGGTGGGAATGAGCAGTTCTTC. Its translation: CASSPHAGGGNEQFF.

The chain has TRBV28 and TRBJ1-3, with D possibly matching TRBD1 (5 bases). The CDR3 loop spans 12 amino acids. Germline lookup yields CDR1 MDHEN and CDR2 SYDVKM. The ends were cut back, 11 bases at V and 0 bases at J, with 8 bases in the middle. CDR3 coding DNA: TGTGCCGGAGGGGACTCTGGAAACACCATATATTTT. It is translated as CAGGDSGNTIYF.

The gene calls are TRBV4-1 and TRBJ1-2; TRBD1 matches at 9 bases. The germline gives CDR1 MGHRA, CDR2 YSYEKL. V gave up 7 bases and J gave up 4 bases; unmatched junction bases: 7. CDR3 length: 14 amino acids. CDR3 sequence reads: CASKPGQGSYGYTF. Written as DNA, the CDR3 is TGCGCCAGCAAACCGGGACAGGGAAGCTATGGCTACACCTTC.

This clone was found once. The CDR3 nucleotides read TGTGCCAGCAGCTTATTTTCTAAGAACACCGGGGAGCTGTTTTTT. This codes for CASSLFSKNTGELFF. The chain is built from TRBV11-2 and TRBJ2-2, with unresolved D. This CDR3 spans 15 amino acids. Deletions cut 2 bases from V and 1 base from J, with 8 bases between. Germline V lookup: CDR1 SGHAT, CDR2 FQNNGV.

V and J are TRBV27 and TRBJ2-3; the D is unclear. Germline V gene sequence: CDR1 MNHEY, CDR2 SMNVEV (reference sequence). The CDR3 has 15 residues. V was trimmed by 4 bases and J by 1 base, leaving 12 bases between them. The CDR3 reads CASSYGPRRTDTQYF. CDR3 nucleotides: TGTGCCAGCAGTTACGGACCCCGGCGCACAGATACGCAGTATTTT.

This clone was recorded once. This sequence joins TRBV6-5 and TRBJ2-5; TRBD2 aligns across 7 bases. Per germline, CDR1 MNHEY and CDR2 SVGAGI. The CDR3 runs to 15 residues. V lost 4 bases, J lost 10 bases, and 15 bases stayed unmatched. For the CDR3, the DNA is TGTGCCAGCAGTTCCTCCGCGAGCCTCACGGGGGGCCAGTACTTC. Its protein is CASSSSASLTGGQYF.

J is TRBJ2-7 and V is TRBV4-1, with 8 positions matching TRBD2. Germline values: CDR1 MGHRA, CDR2 YSYEKL. The CDR3 contains 16 residues. Losses at the gene ends were 0 bases for V and 2 bases for J; bases not matched to a gene: 6. CDR3 sequence reads: CASSQDRYGGAYEQYF. DNA of the CDR3: TGCGCCAGCAGCCAAGACCGGTACGGGGGGGCCTACGAGCAGTACTTC.

This clone has just one count. This chain joins TRBV10-1 and TRBJ2-3; D unclear. There are 16 residues in the CDR3. The V gene lost 0 bases and the J gene lost 6 bases, with 16 bases spanning the gap. The V gene's germline CDR1 is WNHNN and CDR2 SYGVQD (reference sequence). The CDR3 is CASSESAFGTADTQYF. The CDR3 nucleotides read TGCGCCAGCAGTGAGTCTGCATTTGGAACAGCGGATACGCAGTATTTT.

The chain employs TRBV13 and TRBJ2-1; no clear D. The CDR3 runs 13 residues. CDR1 and CDR2 from the germline V gene are PRHDT and FYEKMQ (reference sequence). The V end lost 5 bases, the J end lost 5 bases, and 10 bases lay between the germline ends. The CDR3 DNA reads as TGTGCCAGCAGCACCATCGTAGACAATGAGCAGTTCTTC. This sequence encodes CASSTIVDNEQFF.

The chain joins TRBV27 to TRBJ2-3; D possibly corresponds to TRBD1 (6 bases). Germline CDR1 is MNHEY and CDR2 is SMNVEV (reference sequence). Trimming stripped 0 bases from V and 0 bases from J, with 10 bases between. The CDR3 runs to 16 residues. In nucleotides, the CDR3 is TGTGCCAGCAGTTTATCGCAGGGACATAGCACAGATACGCAGTATTTT. Its protein product is CASSLSQGHSTDTQYF.

The chain employs TRBV6-4 and TRBJ1-3; perhaps TRBD1 as D (5 bases). The germline gives CDR1 MRHNA, CDR2 SNTAGT. Trimming left V 0 bases short and J 3 bases short, with 15 bases between. CDR3 length: 17 amino acids. The CDR3 DNA reads as TGTGCCAGCAGTGACTCAATGGGCAGGGCCAGTGGAAACACCATATATTTT. Translated, it gives CASSDSMGRASGNTIYF.

The V gene is TRBV28, the J gene TRBJ1-1, with 7 bases identical to TRBD1. Germline CDR1 is MDHEN and CDR2 is SYDVKM. The CDR3 is 14 amino acids. The V and J ends lost 6 bases and 0 bases, in that order; junction bases with no gene match: 4. The CDR3 loop is CASRYRGMNTEAFF. DNA for the CDR3: TGTGCCAGCAGATACAGGGGCATGAACACTGAAGCTTTCTTT.

V and J are TRBV6-5 and TRBJ2-7; D unresolved. The V gene lost 0 bases and the J gene lost 0 bases, with 12 bases spanning the gap. Germline assignment: CDR1 MNHEY and CDR2 SVGAGI. CDR3 length: 16 residues. CDR3 coding DNA: TGTGCCAGCAGTTACTCCTCGGCTCTGCCCTCCTACGAGCAGTACTTC. Its translation is CASSYSSALPSYEQYF.